Listed below are T cell receptor beta chains from one sample, sequenced in a study of cytomegalovirus exposure and HLA in healthy donors. Some clones are missing from TCRdb's copy, which holds only in-frame ones; the method was immunoSEQ multiplex PCR. This table holds roughly 170,000 clones, less than 90% found once. The sample comprised PBMCs. The receptors stem from a young man in good health and CMV-seronegative. CDR3s include the opening cysteine and the closing phenylalanine or tryptophan. Fields, in order: D gene, clone size, J gene, V gene, CDR3 DNA, CDR3 protein. The D gene is left open where the match is weak. Clone size, where shown, is once, few, many, or a class for clones that have expanded.

D gene: TRBD2
clone size: NA
J gene: TRBJ2-1
V gene: TRBV6-5
CDR3 DNA: TGTGCCAGCAGTGGGACTAGCGGTTACAATGAGCAGTTCTTC
CDR3 protein: CASSGTSGYNEQFF

D gene: NA
clone size: NA
J gene: TRBJ2-1
V gene: TRBV7-2
CDR3 DNA: TGTGCCAGCAGCTTAACGGTTAGCTCCTACAATGAGCAGTTCTTC
CDR3 protein: CASSLTVSSYNEQFF

D gene: TRBD1
clone size: NA
J gene: TRBJ2-3
V gene: TRBV7-9
CDR3 DNA: TGTGCCAGCAGCCCTAAAGGGACAGGACCAGATACGCAGTATTTT
CDR3 protein: CASSPKGTGPDTQYF

D gene: NA
clone size: once
J gene: TRBJ1-2
V gene: TRBV6-5
CDR3 DNA: TGTGCCAGCAGTTCGGGCTATGGCTACACCTTC
CDR3 protein: CASSSGYGYTF

D gene: NA
clone size: NA
J gene: TRBJ2-5
V gene: TRBV7-9
CDR3 DNA: TGTGCCAGCAGCTTAGTTGGTCAGAAAGAGACCCAGTACTTC
CDR3 protein: CASSLVGQKETQYF

D gene: TRBD1
clone size: NA
J gene: TRBJ2-5
V gene: TRBV7-8
CDR3 DNA: TGTGCCAGCAGCTCGGGTGGGACAGGCCAAGAGACCCAGTACTTC
CDR3 protein: CASSSGGTGQETQYF

D gene: TRBD1
clone size: NA
J gene: TRBJ2-7
V gene: TRBV27
CDR3 DNA: TGTGCCAGCAGTGTCCGGGACAGGGGTCCATATGAGCAGTACTTC
CDR3 protein: CASSVRDRGPYEQYF

D gene: TRBD1
clone size: NA
J gene: TRBJ1-6
V gene: TRBV15
CDR3 DNA: TGTGCCACCGGATTTGGACAGGGTGCTCTTGCACCCCTCCACTTT
CDR3 protein: CATGFGQGALAPLHF

D gene: NA
clone size: NA
J gene: TRBJ1-2
V gene: TRBV11-3
CDR3 DNA: TGTGCCAGCAGCTATAGGTCAGGGAGGCCCCCTTGTTATGGCTACACCTTC
CDR3 protein: CASSYRSGRPPCYGYTF

D gene: NA
clone size: NA
J gene: TRBJ2-3
V gene: TRBV9
CDR3 DNA: TGTGCCAGCAGCGTCAGGGGACGGTTCACAGATACGCAGTATTTT
CDR3 protein: CASSVRGRFTDTQYF

D gene: NA
clone size: NA
J gene: TRBJ2-2
V gene: TRBV9
CDR3 DNA: TGTGCCAGCAGCGTAGGGGAGACCGGGGAGCTGTTTTTT
CDR3 protein: CASSVGETGELFF

D gene: NA
clone size: NA
J gene: TRBJ2-1
V gene: TRBV27
CDR3 DNA: TGTGCCAGCTTCGATAGGACTCGACCCTCCTACAATGAGCAGTTCTTC
CDR3 protein: CASFDRTRPSYNEQFF

D gene: NA
clone size: NA
J gene: TRBJ2-3
V gene: TRBV7-9
CDR3 DNA: TGTGCCAGCAGCTTTATGGCTAGCACAGATACGCAGTATTTT
CDR3 protein: CASSFMASTDTQYF

D gene: TRBD2
clone size: NA
J gene: TRBJ2-1
V gene: TRBV6-1
CDR3 DNA: TGTGCCAGCAGGCCCCGGGGTAGCGGGAGGAATGAGCAGTTCTTC
CDR3 protein: CASRPRGSGRNEQFF

D gene: TRBD1
clone size: NA
J gene: TRBJ2-7
V gene: TRBV28
CDR3 DNA: TGTGCCAGCAGTCCCCTTGGGACAGGGTCCTACGAGCAGTACTTC
CDR3 protein: CASSPLGTGSYEQYF

D gene: NA
clone size: NA
J gene: TRBJ1-5
V gene: TRBV28
CDR3 DNA: TGTGCCAGCAGCCCCCGGGGGGGGTACAATCAGCCCCAGCATTTT
CDR3 protein: CASSPRGGYNQPQHF

D gene: TRBD1
clone size: once
J gene: TRBJ1-1
V gene: TRBV27
CDR3 DNA: TGTGCCAGCAGTTCACACAGGGGGCGATCTGAAGCTTTCTTT
CDR3 protein: CASSSHRGRSEAFF

D gene: TRBD1
clone size: once
J gene: TRBJ2-7
V gene: TRBV29-1
CDR3 DNA: TGCAGCGCCAGGGGACAGGGGTACGAGCAGTACTTC
CDR3 protein: CSARGQGYEQYF

D gene: TRBD2
clone size: NA
J gene: TRBJ2-7
V gene: TRBV28
CDR3 DNA: TGTGCCAGCAGTTATCCCGGGACTAGCTCTTACGAGCAGTACTTC
CDR3 protein: CASSYPGTSSYEQYF

D gene: NA
clone size: NA
J gene: TRBJ2-7
V gene: TRBV7-9
CDR3 DNA: TGTGCCAGCAGCTTACAGGCGGGCGAGCAGTACTTC
CDR3 protein: CASSLQAGEQYF

D gene: TRBD2
clone size: NA
J gene: TRBJ2-1
V gene: TRBV9
CDR3 DNA: TGTGCCAGCAGCACCGCCCGGACTAGCGGGGTGAATGAGCAGTTCTTC
CDR3 protein: CASSTARTSGVNEQFF

D gene: TRBD1
clone size: NA
J gene: TRBJ2-7
V gene: TRBV4-3
CDR3 DNA: TGCGCCAGCAGCCCGCGCGTGGGGAACCGGGACAGGCATTCCTACGAGCAGTACTTC
CDR3 protein: CASSPRVGNRDRHSYEQYF

D gene: NA
clone size: NA
J gene: TRBJ1-1
V gene: TRBV6-1
CDR3 DNA: TGTGCCAGCAGTGAGGCACACGGGTACGCTTGGAACACTGAAGCTTTCTTT
CDR3 protein: CASSEAHGYAWNTEAFF

D gene: NA
clone size: NA
J gene: TRBJ1-1
V gene: TRBV19
CDR3 DNA: TGTGCCAGTAGTATCCCGGCAGGGAACACTGAAGCTTTCTTT
CDR3 protein: CASSIPAGNTEAFF

D gene: TRBD2
clone size: NA
J gene: TRBJ2-1
V gene: TRBV7-8
CDR3 DNA: TGTGCCAGCAGCTTAGCGATGGGAGGGCCCACCTACAATGAGCAGTTCTTC
CDR3 protein: CASSLAMGGPTYNEQFF

D gene: NA
clone size: NA
J gene: TRBJ1-4
V gene: TRBV5-8
CDR3 DNA: TGTGCCAGCAGCCCCCGGACTGCAGCGGAAAAACTGTTTTTT
CDR3 protein: CASSPRTAAEKLFF

D gene: TRBD2
clone size: NA
J gene: TRBJ2-3
V gene: TRBV11-3
CDR3 DNA: TGTGCCAGCAGCTTAGGGACTAGCGGCACAGATACGCAGTATTTT
CDR3 protein: CASSLGTSGTDTQYF

D gene: TRBD2
clone size: NA
J gene: TRBJ2-3
V gene: TRBV28
CDR3 DNA: TGTGCCAGCAGTTTGATCGGGGGGGCGGAAGATACGCAGTATTTT
CDR3 protein: CASSLIGGAEDTQYF

D gene: NA
clone size: NA
J gene: TRBJ2-5
V gene: TRBV2
CDR3 DNA: TGTGCCAGCAGTGACGCAGGGAAAGAGACCCAGTACTTC
CDR3 protein: CASSDAGKETQYF

D gene: TRBD1
clone size: NA
J gene: TRBJ2-3
V gene: TRBV11-2
CDR3 DNA: TGTGCCAGCACGGGACAGGGAGAGGTTGAGCAGTATTTT
CDR3 protein: CASTGQGEVEQYF

D gene: TRBD2
clone size: NA
J gene: TRBJ2-1
V gene: TRBV30
CDR3 DNA: TGTGCCTGGAAGCCTAGCGGACTGTACAATGAGCAGTTCTTC
CDR3 protein: CAWKPSGLYNEQFF

D gene: NA
clone size: NA
J gene: TRBJ2-7
V gene: TRBV29-1
CDR3 DNA: TGCAGCGTGAATGAGGGAGGCGCACTGGACGAGCAGTACTTC
CDR3 protein: CSVNEGGALDEQYF

D gene: NA
clone size: NA
J gene: TRBJ1-3
V gene: TRBV4-2
CDR3 DNA: TGTGCCAGCAGCCGGAGCTCTGGAAACACCATATATTTT
CDR3 protein: CASSRSSGNTIYF

D gene: NA
clone size: NA
J gene: TRBJ2-3
V gene: TRBV7-9
CDR3 DNA: TGTGCCAGCGACGACAGAAGCTCCTCTAGCACAGATACGCAGTATTTT
CDR3 protein: CASDDRSSSSTDTQYF

D gene: NA
clone size: NA
J gene: TRBJ1-4
V gene: TRBV27
CDR3 DNA: TGTGCCAGCAGTGCGGGTGTCAGGATAAATGAAAAACTGTTTTTT
CDR3 protein: CASSAGVRINEKLFF

D gene: TRBD1
clone size: NA
J gene: TRBJ1-5
V gene: TRBV2
CDR3 DNA: TGTGCCAGCAGCGTACGACCCGGGACAGATAGCAATCAGCCCCAGCATTTT
CDR3 protein: CASSVRPGTDSNQPQHF

D gene: TRBD1
clone size: NA
J gene: TRBJ1-2
V gene: TRBV27
CDR3 DNA: TGTGCCAGCAGTTTAGGCAGGGGGATCAATGGCTACACCTTC
CDR3 protein: CASSLGRGINGYTF

D gene: TRBD2
clone size: few
J gene: TRBJ2-3
V gene: TRBV19
CDR3 DNA: TGTGCCAGTAGTATAGGTCGGCTAGCGGGAGCTTGGACAGATACGCAGTATTTT
CDR3 protein: CASSIGRLAGAWTDTQYF

D gene: NA
clone size: NA
J gene: TRBJ2-7
V gene: TRBV4-1
CDR3 DNA: TGCGCCAGCAGCCAAACGGTCGCCAGGGCCCACGAGCAGTACTTC
CDR3 protein: CASSQTVARAHEQYF

D gene: NA
clone size: NA
J gene: TRBJ1-4
V gene: TRBV11-3
CDR3 DNA: TGTGCCAGCAGCTTAGGGGGAGTTATTGGCGAAAAACTGTTTTTT
CDR3 protein: CASSLGGVIGEKLFF

D gene: TRBD1
clone size: NA
J gene: TRBJ2-1
V gene: TRBV10-3
CDR3 DNA: TGTGCCATCAAGGACCCGGGACAGTCTTCCTCCTACAATGAGCAGTTCTTC
CDR3 protein: CAIKDPGQSSSYNEQFF

D gene: TRBD2
clone size: NA
J gene: TRBJ2-1
V gene: TRBV6-4
CDR3 DNA: TGTGCCAGCAGTGACTCTGGGACTAGGGAACTCAATGAGCAGTTCTTC
CDR3 protein: CASSDSGTRELNEQFF

D gene: NA
clone size: few
J gene: TRBJ2-1
V gene: TRBV5-1
CDR3 DNA: TGCGCCAGCAGCTTGGACGGGGAATCTGTTGGGTTCTTC
CDR3 protein: CASSLDGESVGFF

D gene: TRBD1
clone size: NA
J gene: TRBJ1-4
V gene: TRBV7-4
CDR3 DNA: TGTGCCAGCAGTTCACAGGGGCCCTATAATGAAAAACTGTTTTTT
CDR3 protein: CASSSQGPYNEKLFF

D gene: TRBD1
clone size: NA
J gene: TRBJ2-5
V gene: TRBV5-1
CDR3 DNA: TGCGCCACCTTAAAGACAGGGAGTGTAGGGGAGACCCAGTACTTC
CDR3 protein: CATLKTGSVGETQYF